These 15 T cell receptor beta chains came from one sample sequenced in a study of control samples from healthy donors and cancer patients (dated by TCRdb to between 2020 and 2021). Libraries were built with the immunoSEQ multiplex PCR assay. What TCRdb holds here is the immuneACCESS table cut down to in-frame rearrangements. Part of the clones is not present; checked against another copy, under half of the missing clones reflect an unresolved V gene, and the others are unexplained. This sample gives 150,000 or so clones in total; 80% to 95% of them show up just once. The top ten hold around 6% of the sample. The sample was blood. The source is a man aged 18 to 29 in good health.

The chain links TRBV13 to TRBJ2-7; 12 bases map to TRBD2. This CDR3 is built from 15 residues. Germline V gene data show CDR1 as PRHDT and CDR2 as FYEKMQ (reference sequence). The V segment lost 4 bases and the J segment 2 bases; nucleotides outside the gene matches: 3. The CDR3 DNA is TGTGCCAGCAGCTCCCGACTAGCGGGGGCCTACGAGCAGTACTTC. Amino acid sequence: CASSSRLAGAYEQYF.

This sequence joins TRBV6-5 and TRBJ1-1; no clear D gene. Trimming cost V 7 bases and J 11 bases, with 17 bases left between them. There are 12 residues in the CDR3. The germline gives CDR1 MNHEY, CDR2 SVGAGI. The chain's CDR3 is CASTPRRGDAFF. CDR3 nucleotides: TGTGCCAGCACTCCCCGCCGGGGAGACGCTTTCTTT.

This chain joins TRBV7-9 and TRBJ1-5; 7 bases match TRBD1. Unmatched junction bases numbered 8, after V lost 5 bases and J lost 4 bases. Germline CDR1 SEHNR, CDR2 FQNEAQ (reference sequence). The CDR3 has 15 residues. The CDR3 nucleotides read TGTGCCAGCAGCGCCGGACAGGTAGGGAATCAGCCCCAGCATTTT. It yields the protein CASSAGQVGNQPQHF.

The chain links TRBV27 to TRBJ1-2; D may be TRBD1 (5 bases). CDR3 size: 14 residues. From germline, CDR1 is MNHEY and CDR2 SMNVEV (reference sequence). The germline V and J ends were trimmed by 3 bases and 4 bases, with 12 bases remaining between them. Here the CDR3 DNA reads TGTGCCAGCAGTTTTGCAGGGCCCCTCTATGGCTACACCTTC. Amino acid sequence: CASSFAGPLYGYTF.

The chain carries TRBV3-1 (or the pseudogene TRBV3-2) and TRBJ2-5; maybe TRBD2 (6 bases). Germline V lookup: CDR1 LGHDT, CDR2 YNNKEL (reference sequence). The CDR3 length is 14 residues. Trimming removed 4 bases at V and 10 bases at J, with 19 bases between. CDR3 in DNA: TGTGCCAGCAGCCCCGGGCTAGCTAGCGTCATCCAGTACTTC. It specifies CASSPGLASVIQYF.

The chain links TRBV5-6 to TRBJ2-3, with 11 nucleotides matching TRBD2. This CDR3 spans 16 amino acids. CDR1 and CDR2 (germline): SGHDT, YYEEEE. The V and J ends lost 3 bases and 4 bases, in that order; junction bases with no gene match: 7. The CDR3 region has the DNA TGTGCCAGCAGCTCATTAGCGGGGGGGAAGGCAGATACGCAGTATTTT. Its translation: CASSSLAGGKADTQYF.

This clone has just one count. V and J are TRBV12-3 or TRBV12-4 and TRBJ2-7; the D is unclear. Trimming left V 3 bases short and J 6 bases short, with 9 bases between. CDR3 length: 12 amino acids. CDR3 bases: TGTGCCAGCAGTTTCAATATGGGCGAGCAGTACTTC. Translating it yields CASSFNMGEQYF.

The rearrangement links TRBV7-9 to TRBJ2-7, with unresolved D. The V end was cut by 5 bases, the J end by 2 bases, with 13 bases between. CDR1 is SEHNR and CDR2 is FQNEAQ in the germline V gene (reference sequence). This CDR3 is 14 amino acids long. The CDR3 coding sequence is TGTGCCAGCAGCCCCCCCGGGCCTGCCTACGAGCAGTACTTC. As protein: CASSPPGPAYEQYF.

The table lists this clone with a few counts. V and J are TRBV2 and TRBJ2-2; 7 nucleotides match TRBD1. The germline CDR1 and CDR2 sequences are SNHLY and FYNNEI. CDR3 size: 12 residues. V gave up 10 bases and J gave up 3 bases; unmatched junction bases: 2. CDR3 bases: TGTGCCACTACAGGGGACACCGGGGAGCTGTTTTTT. Translation: CATTGDTGELFF.

The chain has TRBV7-3 and TRBJ2-5; 9 positions match TRBD2. The V gene end was trimmed by 5 bases and the J gene end by 2 bases; junction bases not matched to a gene: 6. There are 15 residues in the CDR3. The germline CDR1 and CDR2 sequences are SGHTA and FQGTGA. The CDR3 sequence: CASSLRLAGQETQYF. The CDR3 nucleotides read TGTGCCAGCAGCCTGCGGCTAGCGGGGCAAGAGACCCAGTACTTC.

V gene TRBV18 combines with J gene TRBJ2-2, with a possible D match to TRBD2 (5 bases). The V and J ends lost 3 bases and 0 bases respectively, with 17 bases between them. The CDR3 is made up of 18 amino acids. Germline loops: CDR1 KGHSH, CDR2 LQKENI. The CDR3 here is CASSPFGLKLTNTGELFF. CDR3 DNA: TGTGCCAGCTCACCCTTTGGACTGAAGTTAACGAACACCGGGGAGCTGTTTTTT.

CDR3 sequence reads: CASSLSGGTDTQYF. The CDR3 region has the DNA TGTGCCAGCAGCCTTAGCGGAGGCACAGATACGCAGTATTTT. The chain employs TRBV9 and TRBJ2-3, with D possibly being TRBD2 (6 bases). Between the trimmed V and J ends, which lost 4 bases and 1 base, there was a span of 10 bases. The CDR3 spans 14 residues. Per the germline V gene, CDR1 is SGDLS and CDR2 is YYNGEE.

The chain links TRBV5-1 to TRBJ2-1, with D unresolved. The V gene lost 1 base and the J gene lost 8 bases, with 10 bases spanning the gap. This CDR3 contains 13 residues. Germline V gene lookup returns CDR1 SGHRS and CDR2 YFSETQ. The CDR3 DNA is TGCGCCAGCAGCTTGCCCAACGGGTATGAGCAGTTCTTC. Amino acid sequence: CASSLPNGYEQFF. The full variable domain, its missing parts supplied by reference TRBV5-1 and TRBJ2-1, is KAGVTQTPRYLIKTRGQQVTLSCSPISGHRSVSWYQQTPGQGLQFLFEYFSETQRNKGNFPGRFSGRQFSNSRSEMNVSTLELGDSALYLCASSLPNGYEQFFGPGTRLTVL.

V is TRBV9 and J is TRBJ1-1; tentatively, D is TRBD1 (6 bases). This CDR3 comprises 13 residues. Germline V CDR1 and CDR2: SGDLS, YYNGEE. V lost 4 bases and J lost 4, with 11 bases in between. CDR3 residues: CASSSGGGTEAFF. CDR3 nucleotides: TGTGCCAGCAGCTCAGGAGGGGGCACTGAAGCTTTCTTT.

This chain links TRBV5-4 with TRBJ2-1, with TRBD2 as a possible D gene (5 bases). CDR3 length: 12 residues. V was shortened by 6 bases and J by 8 bases, with 12 bases between the two germline ends. CDR1 SGHNT and CDR2 YYREEE come from the germline V gene (reference sequence). The CDR3 nucleotides read TGTGCCAGCACCCTACTAGGAGATGAGCAGTTCTTC. Translated, it gives CASTLLGDEQFF.